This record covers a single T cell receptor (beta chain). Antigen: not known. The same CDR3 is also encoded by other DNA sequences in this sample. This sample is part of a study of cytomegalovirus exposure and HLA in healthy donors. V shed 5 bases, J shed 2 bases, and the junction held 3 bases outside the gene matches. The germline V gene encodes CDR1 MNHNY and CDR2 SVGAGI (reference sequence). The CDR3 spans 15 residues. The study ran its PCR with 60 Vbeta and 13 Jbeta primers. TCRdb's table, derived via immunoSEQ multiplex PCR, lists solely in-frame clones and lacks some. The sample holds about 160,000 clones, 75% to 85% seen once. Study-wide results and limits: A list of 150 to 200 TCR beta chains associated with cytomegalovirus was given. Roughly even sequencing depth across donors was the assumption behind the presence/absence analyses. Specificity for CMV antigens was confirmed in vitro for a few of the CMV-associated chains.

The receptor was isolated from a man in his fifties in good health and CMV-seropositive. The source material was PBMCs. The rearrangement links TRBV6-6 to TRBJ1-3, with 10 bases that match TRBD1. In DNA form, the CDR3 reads TGTGCCAGCAGTCACGGGACAGGGGCTGGAAACACCATATATTTT. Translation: CASSHGTGAGNTIYF.